Below, one T cell receptor beta chain is given with its context. As yet, its antigen is unknown. The data belong to a study of CD8+ T cells in alopecia areata. Study as a whole: In an open-label trial, patients got 5 to 10 mg tofacitinib twice daily.

Following RNA extraction, reverse transcription yielded cDNA that acted as the sequencing template. The method was immunoSEQ multiplex PCR; TCRdb's version includes in-frame clones alone and lacks a portion of them. The table lists 180,000 or so clones, 55% to 75% of them singletons. Findings and caveats of the study: Clonality exceeded that of normal scalp in lesional scalp, most notably in alopecia totalis/universalis.

This CDR3 has 15 amino acids. Germline CDR1 reads SGHRS; CDR2 reads YFSETQ. V lost 1 base, J lost 7 bases, and 17 bases lay in between. Treatment specified: oral pan-JAK inhibitor, 5-10 mg twice daily. Alopecia areata patients provided lesional scalp punch biopsies and peripheral blood. PBMCs served as the source from which CD4+ and CD8+ T cells were sorted. The rearrangement links TRBV5-1 to TRBJ1-2, with D perhaps TRBD1 (6 bases). The specimen comprised CD4+ T cells sorted from blood, sampled at week 24, from a patient treated with tofacitinib. The TCR originated in a human donor with alopecia areata. CDR3 residues: CASSLRPGALGGYTF. Here the CDR3 DNA reads TGCGCCAGCAGCTTGAGGCCAGGGGCCCTAGGTGGCTACACCTTC.